This T cell receptor (beta chain) appears in the sequencing data of a study of CD8+ T cells in alopecia areata. Indicated treatment: oral pan-JAK inhibitor, 5-10 mg twice daily. CDR1 and CDR2 (germline): SQVTM, ANQGSEA. This CDR3 contains 16 residues. Trimming removed 4 bases from V and 3 bases from J, with 21 bases in between. Investigators isolated RNA and reverse transcribed it into cDNA to act as the sequencing template. Generated by immunoSEQ multiplex PCR, the TCRdb table keeps only in-frame clones and is missing some. The top ten clones hold about 1.3% of a sample with 150,000 to 200,000 clones, just under 65% of them seen once.

Source: CD4+ T cells sorted from blood, taken around week 50, from a patient treated with tofacitinib. V and J are TRBV29-1 and TRBJ1-2; D is unresolved. The sequence derives from a human donor with alopecia areata. The CDR3 DNA is TGCAGCGTTGTGTCCCCTTTAGTTGGATTGGACTATGGCTACACCTTC. Its translation is CSVVSPLVGLDYGYTF.